The 20 T cell receptor beta chains below come from one sample, sequenced in a study of identical twins. Using its own MiXCR run on the 5' RACE reads, TCRdb lists one record per CDR3 protein. The profile shows hundreds of thousands of distinct CDR3 sequences, over 5% of them singletons. The specimen was naive T cells sorted from blood. These TCRs come from a man aged 18 to 29 in good health.

This clonotype has ten or more counts. This chain links TRBV4-2 with TRBJ2-5; possible D gene TRBD2, 5 bases. Trimming removed 3 bases from V and 5 bases from J, with 19 bases in between. CDR1 and CDR2 from the germline V gene are LGHNA and YNFKEQ. There are 16 residues in the CDR3. The DNA of the CDR3 is TGTGCCAGCAGCCAGTCCCACCGAGGGCTGGCGGAGACCCAGTACTTC. Amino acid sequence: CASSQSHRGLAETQYF.

This chain uses TRBV4-1 with TRBJ2-1, with TRBD2 matching 16 bases. Germline V gives CDR1 MGHRA, CDR2 YSYEKL. This CDR3 region has 18 residues. V lost 1 base, J lost 7 bases, and 7 bases stayed unmatched. The CDR3 region is CASSQGGTSGRVANEQFF. Here the CDR3 DNA reads TGCGCCAGCAGCCAAGGGGGGACTAGCGGGAGGGTTGCGAATGAGCAGTTCTTC.

The J gene is TRBJ2-1, the V gene TRBV7-9, with 14 positions matching TRBD2. The CDR3 extends over 17 amino acids. With V trimmed by 5 bases and J by 3 bases, 6 bases remained unmatched. In germline, CDR1 is SEHNR, CDR2 FQNEAQ (reference sequence). Here the CDR3 reads CASSPGLAGGDYNEQFF. CDR3 nucleotide sequence: TGTGCCAGCAGCCCCGGACTAGCGGGAGGAGACTACAATGAGCAGTTCTTC.

This clonotype has just a few counts. The J gene is TRBJ2-2, the V gene TRBV7-6; perhaps TRBD2 as D (5 bases). With 5 bases removed from V and 4 bases from J, the gap between germline ends came to 11 bases. Germline CDR1 SGHVS, CDR2 FNYEAQ. CDR3 length equals 14 residues. The CDR3 DNA reads as TGTGCCAGCAGCGCTCTAGCCAGCACCGGGGAGCTGTTTTTT. The encoded protein is CASSALASTGELFF.

This clonotype was recorded at least ten times. This sequence joins TRBV29-1 and TRBJ2-3; 8 bases match TRBD2. The ends lost 7 bases at V and 3 bases at J; junction bases unmatched: 12. CDR1 is SQVTM and CDR2 is ANQGSEA in the germline V gene. The CDR3 runs 15 residues. The CDR3 DNA is TGCAGCGCCACCCCGGGGCGGGGGGCGACAGATACGCAGTATTTT. This sequence encodes CSATPGRGATDTQYF.

The table lists this clonotype with a few counts. The chain links TRBV12-3 or TRBV12-4 to TRBJ1-2, with D maybe TRBD1 (6 bases). Between the trimmed V and J ends, which lost 7 bases and 7 bases, there was a span of 13 bases. CDR3 length: 12 residues. The CDR3, as DNA: TGTGCCAGCACCATCGGGACATCTGGCTACACCTTC. Its protein is CASTIGTSGYTF.

The chain links TRBV7-2 to TRBJ2-5; 7 nucleotides agree with TRBD2. Germline V gene lookup returns CDR1 SGHTA and CDR2 FQGNSA. This CDR3 is 14 amino acids long. V gave up 4 bases and J gave up 9 bases; unmatched junction bases: 11. CDR3 loop: CASSSREGLRAQYF. In nucleotides, the CDR3 is TGTGCCAGCAGCTCCAGGGAGGGTCTTAGGGCCCAGTACTTC. The variable domain in full, with the rest retrieved from reference TRBV7-2 and TRBJ2-5, is GAGVSQSPSNKVTEKGKDVELRCDPISGHTALYWYRQSLGQGLEFLIYFQGNSAPDKSGLPSDRFSAERTGGSVSTLTIQRTQQEDSAVYLCASSSREGLRAQYFGPGTRLLVL.

This clonotype was detected a few times. The chain recombines TRBV6-2 or TRBV6-3 with TRBJ1-5; no clear D. The V end was cut by 7 bases, the J end by 11 bases, with 18 bases between. The CDR3 is made up of 13 amino acids. CDR1 and CDR2 (germline): MNHEY, SVGEGT. The DNA for the CDR3 is TGTGCCAGCACCCCAGCGGCGGGTGGAGCCCAGCATTTT. It yields the protein CASTPAAGGAQHF.

This clonotype was found a few times. The rearrangement uses TRBV6-2 or TRBV6-3 and TRBJ1-2; D uncertain. CDR1 MNHEY and CDR2 SVGEGT come from the germline V gene. Trimming removed 1 base from V and 8 bases from J, with 14 bases in between. The CDR3 is made up of 14 amino acids. CDR3 protein: CASSYLLRRAGYTF. The DNA for the CDR3 is TGTGCCAGCAGTTACTTATTACGGCGTGCGGGCTACACCTTC.

The CDR3 DNA reads as TGTGCCTGGAAGACCTTAAAACAGGCTAACTATGGCTACACCTTC. Its translation: CAWKTLKQANYGYTF. J is TRBJ1-2 and V is TRBV30, with a tentative D call TRBD1 (5 bases). Germline V CDR1 and CDR2: GTSNPN, SVGIG (reference sequence). This CDR3 comprises 15 residues. Trimming shortened V by 4 bases and J by 0 bases, and 15 bases separated the two germline ends.

The rearrangement joins TRBV15 to TRBJ2-1, with 8 positions matching TRBD1. With 8 bases clipped from V and 8 bases from J, the junction kept 11 bases outside the gene matches. Germline loops: CDR1 LNHNV, CDR2 YYDKDF (reference sequence). The CDR3 totals 14 residues. In nucleotides, the CDR3 is TGTGCCACCGTTCTAGCAGGGGGCAGGCATGAGCAGTTCTTC. Translated: CATVLAGGRHEQFF.

This clonotype was counted ten times or more. J is TRBJ2-2 and V is TRBV12-3 or TRBV12-4, with TRBD1 matching over 7 bases. The trim removed 5 bases at V and 11 bases at J, leaving 5 bases unmatched. This CDR3 contains 12 residues. For the CDR3, the DNA is TGTGCCAGCAGTGAGGGGGCTCGTGAGCTGTTTTTT. This encodes CASSEGARELFF.

This chain connects TRBV18 to TRBJ2-6, with D unclear. From germline, CDR1 is KGHSH and CDR2 LQKENI. Trimming stripped 4 bases from V and 2 bases from J, with 18 bases between. The length of the CDR3 is 18 residues. The CDR3 DNA is TGTGCCAGCTCACTCCAGGAAGTTAACCCAACTGGGGCCAACGTCCTGACTTTC. Amino acids: CASSLQEVNPTGANVLTF.

There are a few counts of this clonotype. The chain joins TRBV2 to TRBJ2-1; 8 nucleotides match TRBD2. V dropped 7 bases and J dropped 3; count of bases not matched to a gene: 5. The length of the CDR3 is 14 residues. Germline CDR1 SNHLY, CDR2 FYNNEI. For the CDR3, the DNA is TGTGCCAGCAAGCGGGAGAATAGCTACAATGAGCAGTTCTTC. Translating gives CASKRENSYNEQFF.

The chain links TRBV29-1 to TRBJ1-2, with D uncertain. CDR3 length: 16 residues. V was cut by 6 bases and J by 0 bases, with 20 bases left in between. Germline V gene lookup returns CDR1 SQVTM and CDR2 ANQGSEA. Here the CDR3 DNA reads TGCAGCGTCGCAACAGACCGGAGAGGGACTAACTATGGCTACACCTTC. This gives the protein CSVATDRRGTNYGYTF.

This clonotype was counted at least ten times. The chain joins TRBV12-3 or TRBV12-4 to TRBJ1-5, with a tentative D call TRBD1 (6 bases). The V gene lost 10 bases and the J gene lost 4 bases, with 17 bases spanning the gap. The CDR3 spans 14 residues. The CDR3 DNA reads TGTGCCATCACTTCGGACAGCTCAAATCAGCCCCAGCATTTT. Its translation is CAITSDSSNQPQHF.

The J gene is TRBJ2-1, the V gene TRBV5-1, with D perhaps TRBD2 (5 bases). The germline V and J ends were trimmed by 0 bases and 5 bases, with 9 bases remaining between them. The CDR3 length is 14 residues. Germline V CDR1 and CDR2: SGHRS, YFSETQ. CDR3 amino acids: CASSLEPADNEQFF. CDR3 bases: TGCGCCAGCAGCTTGGAACCAGCGGACAATGAGCAGTTCTTC.

In its sample, this clonotype was seen many times. The chain links TRBV12-3 or TRBV12-4 to TRBJ2-1, with TRBD2 matching over 8 bases. Germline trimming cut 7 bases from V and 4 bases from J; bases unmatched to any gene: 0. The CDR3 loop spans 12 amino acids. CDR3 sequence (DNA): TGTGCCAGCACTAGCGGGTACAATGAGCAGTTCTTC. Its translation is CASTSGYNEQFF.

This clonotype was seen a handful of times. The J gene is TRBJ2-1, the V gene TRBV10-1; D is undetermined. Between the trimmed V and J ends, which lost 3 bases and 0 bases, there was a span of 9 bases. Germline CDR1 reads WNHNN; CDR2 reads SYGVQD (reference sequence). The CDR3 has 15 amino acids. For the CDR3, the DNA is TGCGCCAGCAGTGAAGTGGGTAGCTCCTACAATGAGCAGTTCTTC. Its translation is CASSEVGSSYNEQFF.

This clonotype was recorded many times. The rearrangement links TRBV7-2 to TRBJ2-7; 10 bases fit TRBD1. Germline CDR1 reads SGHTA; CDR2 reads FQGNSA. The CDR3 spans 15 residues. Unmatched junction bases numbered 2, after V lost 3 bases and J lost 0 bases. Here the CDR3 reads CASSLGQGSSYEQYF. In nucleotides, the CDR3 is TGTGCCAGCAGCTTGGGACAGGGGAGCTCCTACGAGCAGTACTTC. Combining the CDR3 with reference TRBV7-2 and TRBJ2-7 gives the whole variable domain GAGVSQSPSNKVTEKGKDVELRCDPISGHTALYWYRQSLGQGLEFLIYFQGNSAPDKSGLPSDRFSAERTGGSVSTLTIQRTQQEDSAVYLCASSLGQGSSYEQYFGPGTRLTVT.